Presented here are 14 T cell receptor beta chains from one specimen sequenced in a study of cytomegalovirus exposure and HLA in healthy donors. PCR primers comprised 60 Vbeta and 13 Jbeta primers. The data were produced by immunoSEQ multiplex PCR, yet TCRdb's version contains in-frame clones alone and is incomplete. Here the sample spans around 100,000 clones, about four fifths being singletons. Sequenced material: PBMCs. These receptors came from a man aged 30 to 39 in good health and CMV-seronegative.

The rearrangement links TRBV30 to TRBJ2-6; D is unresolved. CDR1 GTSNPN and CDR2 SVGIG come from the germline V gene (reference sequence). Trimming cost V 8 bases and J 4 bases, with 18 bases left between them. The length of the CDR3 is 15 residues. CDR3 nucleotides: TGTGCCGCCAACAGACCCCTCTCCGGGGCCAACGTCCTGACTTTC. This codes for CAANRPLSGANVLTF.

This chain connects TRBV5-1 to TRBJ2-1, with 8 bases matching TRBD2. Per germline, CDR1 SGHRS and CDR2 YFSETQ. V lost 2 bases, J lost 7 bases, and 14 bases stayed unmatched. The CDR3 sequence is 17 residues long. The CDR3 DNA reads TGCGCCAGCAGCTTTTTCCAAGCGGGAGCAGGCGGGAATGAGCAGTTCTTC. Translation gives CASSFFQAGAGGNEQFF.

This clone was seen once. The chain is built from TRBV6-4 and TRBJ2-3, with D possibly being TRBD2 (6 bases). The germline V and J ends were trimmed by 2 bases and 4 bases, with 16 bases remaining between them. This CDR3 spans 16 amino acids. CDR1 and CDR2 (germline): MRHNA, SNTAGT. For the CDR3, the DNA is TGTGCCAGCAGTGACGGTAGCGGAAATATTCCAGATACGCAGTATTTT. Translation: CASSDGSGNIPDTQYF.

The gene calls are TRBV7-9 and TRBJ2-7; a possible D gene is TRBD1 (6 bases). V dropped 0 bases and J dropped 3 bases, with 6 bases sitting between them. The germline gives CDR1 SEHNR, CDR2 FQNEAQ (reference sequence). CDR3 length equals 13 residues. CDR3 amino acids: CASSLAQGYEQYF. In DNA form, the CDR3 reads TGTGCCAGCAGCTTAGCACAGGGCTACGAGCAGTACTTC.

The chain employs TRBV5-4 and TRBJ2-7; 10 nucleotides line up with TRBD2. The ends lost 1 base at V and 4 bases at J; junction bases unmatched: 8. The CDR3 has 16 amino acids. Germline V lookup: CDR1 SGHNT, CDR2 YYREEE (reference sequence). The CDR3 nucleotides read TGTGCCAGCAGCTTGACTAGCGGGACTCAAACTTACGAGCAGTACTTC. It is translated as CASSLTSGTQTYEQYF.

The chain carries TRBV28 and TRBJ2-7; TRBD2 matches at 9 bases. Per germline, CDR1 MDHEN and CDR2 SYDVKM. The CDR3 runs 19 residues. V was clipped by 2 bases and J by 3 bases; unmatched bases: 17. The CDR3 coding sequence is TGTGCCAGCAGTTTAGTTCAGGGGATTGGGCGGGAGGGGGGCTACGAGCAGTACTTC. Protein: CASSLVQGIGREGGYEQYF.

The chain links TRBV5-1 to TRBJ2-4, with D possibly being TRBD2 (6 bases). The germline V gene has CDR1 SGHRS and CDR2 YFSETQ. V dropped 4 bases and J dropped 4 bases, with 15 bases sitting between them. The CDR3 is 15 amino acids. The CDR3: CASSPLATSKNIQYF. In nucleotides, the CDR3 is TGCGCCAGCAGCCCCCTTGCGACTAGTAAAAACATTCAGTACTTC. The full variable domain, its missing parts supplied by reference TRBV5-1 and TRBJ2-4, is KAGVTQTPRYLIKTRGQQVTLSCSPISGHRSVSWYQQTPGQGLQFLFEYFSETQRNKGNFPGRFSGRQFSNSRSEMNVSTLELGDSALYLCASSPLATSKNIQYFGAGTRLSVL.

This clone was seen once. The chain combines TRBV7-6 with TRBJ2-5, with a possible D match to TRBD1 (6 bases). The V gene's germline CDR1 is SGHVS and CDR2 FNYEAQ. CDR3 length equals 14 residues. V was trimmed by 6 bases and J by 2 bases, leaving 13 bases between them. The CDR3 DNA reads TGTGCCAGCAGATCCTCCAGGGGACAAGAGACCCAGTACTTC. This gives the protein CASRSSRGQETQYF.

This sequence joins TRBV4-3 and TRBJ1-1, with 7 bases fitting TRBD1. Looked up from germline, CDR1 is LGHNA and CDR2 is YSLEER. V gave up 1 base and J gave up 5 bases; unmatched junction bases: 4. This CDR3 comprises 14 residues. CDR3 in DNA: TGCGCCAGCAGCCAAGGCAGGGGGAGAACTGAAGCTTTCTTT. Protein: CASSQGRGRTEAFF.

This clone was found a few times. The chain joins TRBV5-4 to TRBJ1-2; D unclear. V was pared by 5 bases and J by 7 bases, with 21 bases between. The CDR3 covers 15 residues. Looked up from germline, CDR1 is SGHNT and CDR2 is YYREEE (reference sequence). In DNA, the CDR3 is TGTGCCAGCAGGGGTGAGGGTTTCTCCGGCTCTGGCTACACCTTC. Translating gives CASRGEGFSGSGYTF.

As for this clone: The same CDR3 is also encoded by other DNA sequences in this sample. The chain has TRBV5-1 and TRBJ1-4; D is unresolved. Trimming removed 2 bases from V and 5 bases from J, with 7 bases in between. CDR1 and CDR2 from the germline V gene are SGHRS and YFSETQ. The CDR3 runs to 13 residues. The CDR3 loop is CASSLSLNEKLFF. The CDR3 DNA follows: TGCGCCAGCAGCTTATCGCTAAATGAAAAACTGTTTTTT.

The gene calls are TRBV30 and TRBJ1-5; the match to TRBD1 covers 8 bases. V lost 1 base to trimming and J lost 1 base; unmatched junction nucleotides: 3. Germline assignment: CDR1 GTSNPN and CDR2 SVGIG (reference sequence). This CDR3 contains 15 residues. The CDR3 bases are TGTGCCTGGAGTGCGACAGGGGTGAGCAATCAGCCCCAGCATTTT. It specifies CAWSATGVSNQPQHF. Supplemented by reference TRBV30 and TRBJ1-5, the full variable domain reads SQTIHQWPATLVQPVGSPLSLECTVEGTSNPNLYWYRQAAGRGLQLLFYSVGIGQISSEVPQNLSASRPQDRQFILSSKKLLLSDSGFYLCAWSATGVSNQPQHFGDGTRLSIL.

The chain is built from TRBV28 and TRBJ2-5, with 10 bases lining up with TRBD1. The germline CDR1 and CDR2 sequences are MDHEN and SYDVKM. Trimming at V came to 5 bases and at J to 1 base, leaving 10 bases not matched to a gene. This CDR3 is 17 amino acids long. DNA for the CDR3: TGTGCCAGCAGTAAGGGACCGGGACAGGGGAGCCAAGAGACCCAGTACTTC. Translated: CASSKGPGQGSQETQYF.

The V and J genes are TRBV6-1 and TRBJ1-2; maybe TRBD1 (5 bases). The germline gives CDR1 MNHNS, CDR2 SASEGT. V was shortened by 0 bases and J by 5 bases, with 13 bases between the two germline ends. This CDR3 contains 15 residues. The CDR3 DNA is TGTGCCAGCAGTGAAGCGAGGGGAGGCCAATATGGCTACACCTTC. Amino acid sequence: CASSEARGGQYGYTF.